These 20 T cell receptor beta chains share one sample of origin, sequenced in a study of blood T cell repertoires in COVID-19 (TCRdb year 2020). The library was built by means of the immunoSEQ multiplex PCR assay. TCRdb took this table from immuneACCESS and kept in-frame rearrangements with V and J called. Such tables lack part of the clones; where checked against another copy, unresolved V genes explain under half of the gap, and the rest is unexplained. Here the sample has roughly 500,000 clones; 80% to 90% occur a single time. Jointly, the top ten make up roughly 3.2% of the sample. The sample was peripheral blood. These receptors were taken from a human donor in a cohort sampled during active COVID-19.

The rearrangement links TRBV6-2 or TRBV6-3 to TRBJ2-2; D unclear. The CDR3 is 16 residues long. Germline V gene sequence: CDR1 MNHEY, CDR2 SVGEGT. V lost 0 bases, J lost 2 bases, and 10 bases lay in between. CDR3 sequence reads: CASSYSIRKNTGELFF. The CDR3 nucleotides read TGTGCCAGCAGTTACTCGATCAGAAAAAACACCGGGGAGCTGTTTTTT.

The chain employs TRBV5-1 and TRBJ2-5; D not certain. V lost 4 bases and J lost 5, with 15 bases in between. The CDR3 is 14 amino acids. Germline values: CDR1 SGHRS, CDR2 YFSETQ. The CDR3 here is CASSPGSSYETQYF. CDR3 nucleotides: TGCGCCAGCAGCCCCGGGTCGAGCTACGAGACCCAGTACTTC.

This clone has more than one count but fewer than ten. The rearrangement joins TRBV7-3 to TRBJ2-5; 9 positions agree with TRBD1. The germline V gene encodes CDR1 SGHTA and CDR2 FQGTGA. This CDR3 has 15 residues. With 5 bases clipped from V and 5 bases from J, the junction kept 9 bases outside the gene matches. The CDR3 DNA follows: TGTGCCAGCAGCGTCACAGGGGGCTTGGGGGAGACCCAGTACTTC. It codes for CASSVTGGLGETQYF.

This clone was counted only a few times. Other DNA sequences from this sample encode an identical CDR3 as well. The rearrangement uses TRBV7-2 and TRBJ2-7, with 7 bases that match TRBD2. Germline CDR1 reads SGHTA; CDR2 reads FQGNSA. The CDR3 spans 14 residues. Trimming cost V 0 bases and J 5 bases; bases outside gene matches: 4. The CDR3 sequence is CASSLAGGPDEQYF. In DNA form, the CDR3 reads TGTGCCAGCAGCTTAGCGGGAGGGCCCGACGAGCAGTACTTC.

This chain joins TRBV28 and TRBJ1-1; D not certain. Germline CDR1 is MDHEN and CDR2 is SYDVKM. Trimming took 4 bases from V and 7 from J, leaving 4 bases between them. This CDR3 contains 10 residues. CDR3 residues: CASSSVEAFF. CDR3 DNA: TGTGCCAGCAGTTCAGTTGAAGCTTTCTTT.

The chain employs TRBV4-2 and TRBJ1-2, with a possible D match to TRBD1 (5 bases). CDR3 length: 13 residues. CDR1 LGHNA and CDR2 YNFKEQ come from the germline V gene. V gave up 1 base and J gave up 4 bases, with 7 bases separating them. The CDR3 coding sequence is TGTGCCAGCAGCCAAGGCGGGGGCTATGGCTACACCTTC. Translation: CASSQGGGYGYTF.

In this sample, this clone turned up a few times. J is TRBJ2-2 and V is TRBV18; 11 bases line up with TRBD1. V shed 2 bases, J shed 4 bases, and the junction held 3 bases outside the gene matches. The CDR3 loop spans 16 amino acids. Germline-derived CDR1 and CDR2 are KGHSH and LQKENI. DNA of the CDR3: TGTGCCAGCTCACCATCCGGGACAGGGGGCACCGGGGAGCTGTTTTTT. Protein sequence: CASSPSGTGGTGELFF.

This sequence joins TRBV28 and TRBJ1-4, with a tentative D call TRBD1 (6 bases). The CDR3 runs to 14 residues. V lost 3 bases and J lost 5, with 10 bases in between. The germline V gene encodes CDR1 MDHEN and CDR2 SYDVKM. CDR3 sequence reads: CASSFGQSNEKLFF. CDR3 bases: TGTGCCAGCAGTTTCGGACAGAGCAATGAAAAACTGTTTTTT.

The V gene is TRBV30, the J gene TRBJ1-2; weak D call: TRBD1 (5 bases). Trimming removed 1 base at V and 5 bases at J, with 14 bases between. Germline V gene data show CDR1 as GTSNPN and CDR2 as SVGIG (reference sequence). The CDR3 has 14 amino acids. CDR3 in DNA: TGTGCCTGGAGTGGACAGTCGGACAATTATGGCTACACCTTC. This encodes CAWSGQSDNYGYTF.

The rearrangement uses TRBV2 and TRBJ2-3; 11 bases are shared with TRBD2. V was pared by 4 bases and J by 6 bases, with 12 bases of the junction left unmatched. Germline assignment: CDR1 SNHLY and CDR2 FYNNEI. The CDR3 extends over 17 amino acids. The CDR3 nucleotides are TGTGCCAGCAGTGCCCCGTTAGCGGGAGGGCTCGGGGATACGCAGTATTTT. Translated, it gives CASSAPLAGGLGDTQYF.

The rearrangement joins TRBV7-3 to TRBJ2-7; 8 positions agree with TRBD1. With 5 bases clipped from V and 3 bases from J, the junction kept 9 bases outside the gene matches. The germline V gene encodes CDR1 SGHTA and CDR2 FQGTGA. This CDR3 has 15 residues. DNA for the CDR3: TGTGCCAGCAGCCCGGACAGGGCCTCCCTCTACGAGCAGTACTTC. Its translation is CASSPDRASLYEQYF.

The CDR3 spells CASSLSAERTVGNTEAFF. CDR3 in DNA: TGTGCCAGCTCACTTTCCGCCGAGAGGACAGTTGGGAACACTGAAGCTTTCTTT. The J gene is TRBJ1-1, the V gene TRBV18; perhaps TRBD1 as D (6 bases). The V gene lost 4 bases and the J gene lost 1 base, with 22 bases spanning the gap. The germline V gene encodes CDR1 KGHSH and CDR2 LQKENI. The CDR3 contains 18 residues. Looking up the rest from reference TRBV18 and TRBJ1-1 gives the full variable domain: NAGVMQNPRHLVRRRGQEARLRCSPMKGHSHVYWYRQLPEEGLKFMVYLQKENIIDESGMPKERFSAEFPKEGPSILRIQQVVRGDSAAYFCASSLSAERTVGNTEAFFGQGTRLTVV.

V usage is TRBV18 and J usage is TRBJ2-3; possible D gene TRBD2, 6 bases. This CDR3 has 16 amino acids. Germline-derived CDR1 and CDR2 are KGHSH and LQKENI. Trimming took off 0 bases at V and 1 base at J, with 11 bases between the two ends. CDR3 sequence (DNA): TGTGCCAGCTCACCACCGGCTAGCGCCCGCACAGATACGCAGTATTTT. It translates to CASSPPASARTDTQYF.

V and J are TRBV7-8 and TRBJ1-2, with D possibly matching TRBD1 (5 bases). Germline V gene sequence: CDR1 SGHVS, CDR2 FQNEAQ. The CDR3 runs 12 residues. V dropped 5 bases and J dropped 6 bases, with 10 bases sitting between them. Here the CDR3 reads CASSHRMDGYTF. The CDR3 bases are TGTGCCAGCAGCCACAGGATGGATGGCTACACCTTC.

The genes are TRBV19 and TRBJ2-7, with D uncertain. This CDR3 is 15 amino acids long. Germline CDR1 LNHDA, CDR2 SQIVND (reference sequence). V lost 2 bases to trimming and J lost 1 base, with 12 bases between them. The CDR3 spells CASSISRLTSYEQYF. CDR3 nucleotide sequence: TGTGCCAGTAGTATAAGTCGGTTGACTTCCTACGAGCAGTACTTC.

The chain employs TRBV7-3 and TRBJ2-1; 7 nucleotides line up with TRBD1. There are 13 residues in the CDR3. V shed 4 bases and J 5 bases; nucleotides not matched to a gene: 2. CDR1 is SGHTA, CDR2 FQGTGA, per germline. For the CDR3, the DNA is TGTGCCAGCAGCTCGGGACAGCACAATGAGCAGTTCTTC. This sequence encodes CASSSGQHNEQFF. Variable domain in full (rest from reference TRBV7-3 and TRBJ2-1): GAGVSQTPSNKVTEKGKYVELRCDPISGHTALYWYRQSLGQGPEFLIYFQGTGAADDSGLPNDRFFAVRPEGSVSTLKIQRTERGDSAVYLCASSSGQHNEQFFGPGTRLTVL.

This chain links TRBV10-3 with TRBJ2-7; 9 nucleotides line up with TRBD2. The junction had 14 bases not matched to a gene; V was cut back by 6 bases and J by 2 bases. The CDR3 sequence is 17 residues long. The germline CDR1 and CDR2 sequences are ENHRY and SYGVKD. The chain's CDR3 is CAIRPVGGGRVAYEQYF. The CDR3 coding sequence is TGTGCCATCAGGCCCGTAGGAGGCGGGAGGGTGGCCTACGAGCAGTACTTC.

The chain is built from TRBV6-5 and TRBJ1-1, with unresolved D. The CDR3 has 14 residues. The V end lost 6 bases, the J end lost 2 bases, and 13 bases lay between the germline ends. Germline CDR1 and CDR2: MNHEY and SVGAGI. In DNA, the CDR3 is TGTGCCAGCAGGGAGGGAGGGATTAACACTGAAGCTTTCTTT. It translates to CASREGGINTEAFF.

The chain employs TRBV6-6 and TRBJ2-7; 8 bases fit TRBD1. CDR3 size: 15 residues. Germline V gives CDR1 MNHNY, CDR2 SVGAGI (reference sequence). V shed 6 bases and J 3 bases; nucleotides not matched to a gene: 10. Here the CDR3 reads CASSRNRGANYEQYF. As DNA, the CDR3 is TGTGCCAGCAGCCGAAACAGGGGGGCCAACTACGAGCAGTACTTC.

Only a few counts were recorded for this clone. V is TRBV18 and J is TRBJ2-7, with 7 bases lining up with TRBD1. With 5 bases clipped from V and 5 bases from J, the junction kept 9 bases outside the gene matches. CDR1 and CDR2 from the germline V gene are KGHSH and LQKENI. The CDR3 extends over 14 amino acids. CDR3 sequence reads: CASSSTGFEDEQYF. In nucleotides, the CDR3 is TGTGCCAGCTCATCGACAGGGTTCGAGGACGAGCAGTACTTC.